This passage covers 23 T cell receptor beta chains from one sample sequenced in a study of T cells in Graves' hyperthyroidism and ophthalmopathy. Researchers took RNA transcripts and amplified the TCR beta CDR3 regions from them. A set of HTBI primers served as the primers for a first-round RT-PCR of the TCR CDR3. One entry per CDR3 protein, called by TCRdb with MiXCR from the multiplex PCR reads. The table shows approximately 300,000 distinct CDR3 sequences, with more than 15% occurring only once. Sample: blood. The receptors here all came from a woman in her sixties with Graves' ophthalmopathy.

At least ten counts were recorded for this clonotype. This rearrangement joins TRBV3-1 to TRBJ1-4; no clear D. CDR1 LGHDT and CDR2 YNNKEL come from the germline V gene (reference sequence). The CDR3 runs 13 residues. V was pared by 3 bases and J by 13 bases, with 15 bases between. The CDR3: CASSQEGSGLLFF. CDR3 DNA sequence: TGTGCCAGCAGCCAGGAAGGATCTGGGTTACTGTTTTTT.

This clonotype has a handful of counts. The rearrangement joins TRBV20-1 to TRBJ2-7; weak D call: TRBD1 (6 bases). The CDR3 runs 15 residues. CDR1 is DFQATT, CDR2 SNEGSKA, per germline (reference sequence). Trimming left V 2 bases short and J 5 bases short, with 19 bases between. The CDR3, as DNA: TGCAGTGCTAGAAAGTCTACAGGGAGAGGGCACGAGCAGTACTTC. Its translation is CSARKSTGRGHEQYF.

This clonotype has just a few counts. V gene TRBV4-1 combines with J gene TRBJ2-7; TRBD1 agrees at 7 bases. The CDR3 has 15 amino acids. Per the germline V gene, CDR1 is MGHRA and CDR2 is YSYEKL. With V trimmed by 0 bases and J by 3 bases, 5 bases remained unmatched. The CDR3 bases are TGCGCCAGCAGCCAAGAAGGGGGCTTACTCTACGAGCAGTACTTC. This gives the protein CASSQEGGLLYEQYF.

The rearrangement uses TRBV20-1 and TRBJ2-5; possibly TRBD2 for D (6 bases). Trimming pared 3 bases from V and 5 bases from J, leaving 16 bases between. Germline lookup yields CDR1 DFQATT and CDR2 SNEGSKA (reference sequence). The CDR3 runs to 14 residues. CDR3 sequence: CSARRGRVGETQYF. The CDR3 bases are TGCAGTGCTAGGCGGGGTAGGGTAGGTGAGACCCAGTACTTC.

The chain carries TRBV7-2 and TRBJ2-5, with 8 nucleotides matching TRBD2. Germline trimming cut 5 bases from V and 5 bases from J; bases unmatched to any gene: 4. The length of the CDR3 is 13 residues. CDR1 SGHTA and CDR2 FQGNSA come from the germline V gene. In DNA form, the CDR3 reads TGTGCCAGCAGCAATTTAGCGGGGGAGACCCAGTACTTC. This sequence encodes CASSNLAGETQYF.

For this clonotype: A read error may be the cause here, since a much bigger clone is one base away. The chain couples TRBV4-2 to TRBJ1-5, with TRBD1 matching over 7 bases. Germline V gene sequence: CDR1 LGHNA, CDR2 YNFKEQ. The CDR3 loop spans 15 amino acids. Here the CDR3 DNA reads TGTACCAGCAGCCAGGGGGGCCTCAGCAATCAGCCCCAGCATTTT. Encoded protein: CTSSQGGLSNQPQHF.

In the case of this clonotype: This may come from a read error, since a much larger clone is one base off. The chain employs TRBV7-8 and TRBJ2-1; 13 bases are a match to TRBD2. Germline V lookup: CDR1 SGHVS, CDR2 FQNEAQ. CDR3 size: 17 residues. The V gene end was trimmed by 6 bases and the J gene end by 10 bases; junction bases not matched to a gene: 15. The CDR3 here is CASRTPGLAGNSYEQFF. The CDR3 DNA reads as TGTGCCAGCAGAACCCCGGGACTAGCGGGAAACTCCTACGAGCAGTTCTTC. Complete variable domain (other parts from reference TRBV7-8 and TRBJ2-1): GAGVSQSPRYKVAKRGQDVALRCDPISGHVSLFWYQQALGQGPEFLTYFQNEAQLDKSGLPSDRFFAERPEGSVSTLKIQRTQQEDSAVYLCASRTPGLAGNSYEQFFGPGTRLTVL.

The table lists this clonotype with many counts. The chain uses TRBV6-1 and TRBJ1-5; D remains unclear. Germline V gene data show CDR1 as MNHNS and CDR2 as SASEGT. The V gene lost 6 bases and the J gene lost 8 bases, with 8 bases spanning the gap. There are 11 residues in the CDR3. Here the CDR3 reads CASSGVEPQHF. In DNA, the CDR3 is TGTGCCAGCAGCGGGGTTGAGCCCCAGCATTTT.

This clonotype was seen only a few times. The chain carries TRBV4-3 and TRBJ2-7; D possibly matches TRBD1 or TRBD2 (6 bases each). V lost 4 bases and J 7 bases, leaving 23 bases between the germline ends. This CDR3 contains 16 residues. Germline loops: CDR1 LGHNA, CDR2 YSLEER. The DNA for the CDR3 is TGCGCCAGCAGCCGAGATGGAGGGGGGAGAATTCGGGAGCAGTACTTC. It yields the protein CASSRDGGGRIREQYF.

J is TRBJ2-7 and V is TRBV30; no firm D call. The CDR3 has 14 amino acids. CDR1 and CDR2 (germline): GTSNPN, SVGIG (reference sequence). V gave up 5 bases and J gave up 1 base, with 15 bases separating them. The CDR3 DNA reads as TGTGCCTGGGGACGGGCGTTGGGGTCCTACGAGCAGTACTTC. Its protein is CAWGRALGSYEQYF.

This chain connects TRBV10-3 to TRBJ1-4; D is unresolved. Germline assignment: CDR1 ENHRY and CDR2 SYGVKD. This CDR3 region has 14 residues. The V and J ends lost 3 bases and 8 bases respectively, with 13 bases between them. The CDR3 region has the DNA TGTGCCATCAGTGAAAGTCAGAAGGTCGAAAAACTGTTTTTT. It translates to CAISESQKVEKLFF.

This clonotype came up many times. The J gene is TRBJ2-1, the V gene TRBV6-2 or TRBV6-3; D may be TRBD1 (6 bases). The V end lost 7 bases, the J end lost 5 bases, and 21 bases lay between the germline ends. The V gene's germline CDR1 is MNHEY and CDR2 SVGEGT. CDR3 length equals 16 residues. CDR3 DNA sequence: TGTGCCAGCACGGGCGACGACAGGTTAGTCGACAATGAGCAGTTCTTC. As protein: CASTGDDRLVDNEQFF.

This clonotype was seen at least ten times. The V gene is TRBV5-1, the J gene TRBJ1-2; D unclear. Germline V gene lookup returns CDR1 SGHRS and CDR2 YFSETQ. The V gene lost 1 base and the J gene lost 3 bases, with 7 bases spanning the gap. The CDR3 runs 13 residues. CDR3 nucleotides: TGCGCCAGCAGCTTGATGGACCACTATGGCTACACCTTC. Protein: CASSLMDHYGYTF.

This sequence joins TRBV5-1 and TRBJ1-5; a weak D match, TRBD1 (6 bases). The germline V and J ends were trimmed by 5 bases and 0 bases, with 12 bases remaining between them. CDR3 length equals 15 residues. Per the germline V gene, CDR1 is SGHRS and CDR2 is YFSETQ. Here the CDR3 DNA reads TGCGCCAGCAGACCAGGGGCCTATAGCAATCAGCCCCAGCATTTT. Encoded protein: CASRPGAYSNQPQHF.

This clonotype was picked up many times. The rearrangement uses TRBV10-2 and TRBJ1-1; 7 bases line up with TRBD1. V lost 4 bases and J lost 0; bases outside the gene matches: 5. CDR3 length equals 15 residues. Germline CDR1 WSHSY, CDR2 SAAADI. This CDR3 reads CASSVQGGLNTEAFF. Here the CDR3 DNA reads TGCGCCAGCAGTGTCCAAGGGGGCTTGAACACTGAAGCTTTCTTT.

This rearrangement joins TRBV29-1 to TRBJ2-7, with unresolved D. There are 16 residues in the CDR3. Trimming removed 1 base from V and 2 bases from J, with 18 bases in between. CDR1 and CDR2 from the germline V gene are SQVTM and ANQGSEA. CDR3 DNA sequence: TGCAGCGTTGAAGTTGTCCGGACGTCGAAAACCTACGAGCAGTACTTC. It codes for CSVEVVRTSKTYEQYF.

The table lists this clonotype with many counts. The chain has TRBV7-9 and TRBJ2-1; possibly TRBD2 for D (5 bases). V was cut by 2 bases and J by 4 bases, with 18 bases left in between. The germline V gene encodes CDR1 SEHNR and CDR2 FQNEAQ (reference sequence). This CDR3 has 17 residues. The CDR3 sequence is CASSLIFLGSRYNEQFF. For the CDR3, the DNA is TGTGCCAGCAGCTTAATTTTCTTAGGGAGTCGATACAATGAGCAGTTCTTC.

This clonotype occurred many times. The chain employs TRBV7-3 and TRBJ2-2; 9 nucleotides line up with TRBD1. The V and J ends lost 5 bases and 3 bases, in that order; junction bases with no gene match: 7. This CDR3 spans 16 amino acids. The germline V gene has CDR1 SGHTA and CDR2 FQGTGA. The CDR3 nucleotides are TGTGCCAGCAGCCCCACAGGGGGCGCGGACACCGGGGAGCTGTTTTTT. It codes for CASSPTGGADTGELFF.

The table lists this clonotype with many counts. The CDR3: CASSPRRGDTEAFF. In nucleotides, the CDR3 is TGTGCCAGCTCACCAAGGCGGGGGGACACTGAAGCTTTCTTT. The chain has TRBV18 and TRBJ1-1, with a tentative D call TRBD1 (5 bases). Germline assignment: CDR1 KGHSH and CDR2 LQKENI. The length of the CDR3 is 14 residues. The V end lost 2 bases, the J end lost 3 bases, and 10 bases lay between the germline ends.

This clonotype occurred many times. The V call is TRBV7-2, the J call TRBJ1-2; 10 bases are shared with TRBD1. This CDR3 has 13 amino acids. V shed 1 base, J shed 7 bases, and the junction held 0 bases outside the gene matches. CDR1 is SGHTA, CDR2 FQGNSA, per germline. CDR3 residues: CASSLGTGGGYTF. Here the CDR3 DNA reads TGTGCCAGCAGCTTAGGGACAGGGGGTGGCTACACCTTC.

This clonotype was seen ten or more times. The chain uses TRBV27 and TRBJ2-7; D remains unclear. CDR3 length: 12 amino acids. The V gene's germline CDR1 is MNHEY and CDR2 SMNVEV (reference sequence). V was shortened by 6 bases and J by 2 bases, with 8 bases between the two germline ends. This CDR3 is CASRTPPYEQYF. The DNA of the CDR3 is TGTGCCAGCAGGACACCTCCCTACGAGCAGTACTTC.

This clonotype was counted at least ten times. The chain joins TRBV6-2 or TRBV6-3 to TRBJ1-1; TRBD1 agrees at 9 bases. Trimming cost V 6 bases and J 1 base; bases outside gene matches: 12. Germline CDR1 MNHEY, CDR2 SVGEGT. CDR3 length equals 17 residues. The CDR3 DNA is TGTGCCAGCAGAGTAAGAGGGACAGGGAATTCGAACACTGAAGCTTTCTTT. It encodes CASRVRGTGNSNTEAFF.

This chain uses TRBV11-2 with TRBJ1-2; D is ambiguous. The germline CDR1 and CDR2 sequences are SGHAT and FQNNGV. Trimming shortened V by 5 bases and J by 8 bases, and 12 bases separated the two germline ends. This CDR3 comprises 12 residues. CDR3 DNA: TGTGCCAGCAGCCAATTCCCTTACGGCTACACCTTC. This sequence encodes CASSQFPYGYTF. Full variable domain (remainder filled in from reference TRBV11-2 and TRBJ1-2): EAGVAQSPRYKIIEKRQSVAFWCNPISGHATLYWYQQILGQGPKLLIQFQNNGVVDDSQLPKDRFSAERLKGVDSTLKIQPAKLEDSAVYLCASSQFPYGYTFGSGTRLTVV.